This TCR beta chain originates from a study of blood T cell repertoires in COVID-19. The repertoire was sequenced with immunoSEQ multiplex PCR; TCRdb's copy has only in-frame clones and lacks some. The sample shows roughly 230,000 clones, 80% to 90% of them seen only once. Between the trimmed V and J ends, which lost 5 bases and 1 base, there was a span of 9 bases. There are 15 residues in the CDR3. Germline V gene sequence: CDR1 MNHEY, CDR2 SVGAGI. The chain uses TRBV6-5 and TRBJ2-6, with D possibly being TRBD1 (6 bases). The sequenced material came from peripheral blood. The sequence derives from a man aged 40-55 years with acute or convalescent COVID-19. The CDR3 sequence is CASSNRDSGANVLTF. The CDR3 DNA reads as TGTGCCAGCAGTAACAGGGATTCTGGGGCCAACGTCCTGACTTTC.